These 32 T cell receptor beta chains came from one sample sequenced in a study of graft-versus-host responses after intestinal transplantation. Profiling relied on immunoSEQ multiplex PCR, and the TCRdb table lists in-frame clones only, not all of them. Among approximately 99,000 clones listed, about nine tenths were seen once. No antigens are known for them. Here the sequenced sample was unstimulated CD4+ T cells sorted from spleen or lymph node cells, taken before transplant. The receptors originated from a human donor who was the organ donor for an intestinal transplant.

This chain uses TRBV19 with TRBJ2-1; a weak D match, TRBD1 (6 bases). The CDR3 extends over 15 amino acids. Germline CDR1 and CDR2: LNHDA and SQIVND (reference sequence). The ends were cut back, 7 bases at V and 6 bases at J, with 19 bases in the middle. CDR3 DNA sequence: TGTGCCAGTATAGGTATCTCCGCCAGGGGCAATGAGCAGTTCTTC. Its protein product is CASIGISARGNEQFF. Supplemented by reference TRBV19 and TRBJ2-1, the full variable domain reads DGGITQSPKYLFRKEGQNVTLSCEQNLNHDAMYWYRQDPGQGLRLIYYSQIVNDFQKGDIAEGYSVSREKKESFPLTVTSAQKNPTAFYLCASIGISARGNEQFFGPGTRLTVL.

For the CDR3, the DNA is TGTGCCAGCAGCCAGACTAGCGGGTACCAAGAGACCCAGTACTTC. It specifies CASSQTSGYQETQYF. The chain joins TRBV7-2 to TRBJ2-5; TRBD2 matches at 10 bases. V shed 5 bases, J shed 0 bases, and the junction held 3 bases outside the gene matches. The CDR3 covers 15 residues. Germline values: CDR1 SGHTA, CDR2 FQGNSA.

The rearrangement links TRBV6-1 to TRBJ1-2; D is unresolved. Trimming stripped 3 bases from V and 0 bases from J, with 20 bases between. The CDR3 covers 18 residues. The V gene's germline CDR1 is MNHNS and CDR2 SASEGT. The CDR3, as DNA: TGTGCCAGCAGTGACCCCTTCGGATGGGGAGCGGCTAACTATGGCTACACCTTC. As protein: CASSDPFGWGAANYGYTF.

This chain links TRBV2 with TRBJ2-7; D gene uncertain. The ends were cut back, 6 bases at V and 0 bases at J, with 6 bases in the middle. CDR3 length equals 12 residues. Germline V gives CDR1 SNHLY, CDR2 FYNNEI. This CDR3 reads CASSLDSYEQYF. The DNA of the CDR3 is TGTGCCAGCAGCCTAGACTCCTACGAGCAGTACTTC.

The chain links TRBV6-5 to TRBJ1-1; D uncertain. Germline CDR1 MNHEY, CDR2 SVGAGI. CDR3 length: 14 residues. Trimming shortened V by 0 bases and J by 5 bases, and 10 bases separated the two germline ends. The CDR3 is CASSYSNGRTEAFF. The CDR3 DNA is TGTGCCAGCAGTTACTCCAACGGTCGGACTGAAGCTTTCTTT.

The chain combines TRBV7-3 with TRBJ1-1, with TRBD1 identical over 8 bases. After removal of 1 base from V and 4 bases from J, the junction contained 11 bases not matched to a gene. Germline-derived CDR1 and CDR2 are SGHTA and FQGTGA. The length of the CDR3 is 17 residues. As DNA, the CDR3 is TGTGCCAGCAGCTTAAATTCCCCCTTGACAGGGGCCACTGAAGCTTTCTTT. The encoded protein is CASSLNSPLTGATEAFF.

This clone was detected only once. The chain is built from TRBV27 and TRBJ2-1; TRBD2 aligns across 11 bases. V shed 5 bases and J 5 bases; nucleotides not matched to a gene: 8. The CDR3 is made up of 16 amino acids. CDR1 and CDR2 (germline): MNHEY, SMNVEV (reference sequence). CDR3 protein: CASSPPRTSGHNEQFF. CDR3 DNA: TGTGCCAGCAGTCCGCCCCGGACTAGCGGGCACAATGAGCAGTTCTTC.

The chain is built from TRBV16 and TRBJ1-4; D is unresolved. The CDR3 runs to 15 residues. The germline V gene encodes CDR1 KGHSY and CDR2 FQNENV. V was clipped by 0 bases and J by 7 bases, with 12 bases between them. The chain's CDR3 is CASSQSRGFGEKLFF. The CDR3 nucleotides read TGTGCCAGCAGCCAATCCCGGGGATTTGGTGAAAAACTGTTTTTT.

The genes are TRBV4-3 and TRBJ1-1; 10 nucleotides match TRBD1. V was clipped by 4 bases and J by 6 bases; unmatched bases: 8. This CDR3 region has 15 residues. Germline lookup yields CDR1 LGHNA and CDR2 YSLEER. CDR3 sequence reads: CASSPSGQGSPEAFF. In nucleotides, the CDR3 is TGCGCCAGCAGCCCATCGGGACAGGGGAGTCCTGAAGCTTTCTTT.

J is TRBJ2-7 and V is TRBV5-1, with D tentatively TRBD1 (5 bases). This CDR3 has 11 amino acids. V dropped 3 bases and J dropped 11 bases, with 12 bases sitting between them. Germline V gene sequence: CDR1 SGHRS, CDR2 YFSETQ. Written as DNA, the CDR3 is TGCGCCAGCAGCTCGGCAGGGTTGGAGTACTTC. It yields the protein CASSSAGLEYF. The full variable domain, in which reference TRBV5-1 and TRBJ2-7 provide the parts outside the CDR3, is KAGVTQTPRYLIKTRGQQVTLSCSPISGHRSVSWYQQTPGQGLQFLFEYFSETQRNKGNFPGRFSGRQFSNSRSEMNVSTLELGDSALYLCASSSAGLEYFGPGTRLTVT.

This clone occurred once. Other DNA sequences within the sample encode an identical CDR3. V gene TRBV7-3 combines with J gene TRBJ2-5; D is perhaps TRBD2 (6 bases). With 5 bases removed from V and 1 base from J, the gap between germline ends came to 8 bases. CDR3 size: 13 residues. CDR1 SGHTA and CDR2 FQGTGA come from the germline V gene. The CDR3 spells CASSLGLQETQYF. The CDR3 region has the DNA TGTGCCAGCAGCCTGGGACTCCAAGAGACCCAGTACTTC.

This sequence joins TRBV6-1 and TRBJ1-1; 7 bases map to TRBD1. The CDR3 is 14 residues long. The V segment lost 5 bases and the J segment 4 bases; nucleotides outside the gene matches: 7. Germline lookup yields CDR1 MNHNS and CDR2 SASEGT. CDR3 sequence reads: CASSKDRWSTEAFF. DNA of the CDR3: TGTGCCAGCAGTAAGGACAGGTGGTCCACTGAAGCTTTCTTT.

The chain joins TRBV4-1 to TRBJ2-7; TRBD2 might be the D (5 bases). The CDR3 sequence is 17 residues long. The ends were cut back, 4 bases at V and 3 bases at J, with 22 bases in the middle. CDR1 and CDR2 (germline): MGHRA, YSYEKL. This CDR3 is CASSLAEVGGAIYEQYF. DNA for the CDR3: TGCGCCAGCAGCCTCGCCGAGGTCGGAGGAGCCATCTACGAGCAGTACTTC.

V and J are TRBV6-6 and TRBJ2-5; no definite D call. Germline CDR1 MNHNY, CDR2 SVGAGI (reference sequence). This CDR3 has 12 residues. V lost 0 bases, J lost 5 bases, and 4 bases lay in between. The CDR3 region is CASSYSFETQYF. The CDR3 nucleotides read TGTGCCAGCAGTTACTCCTTCGAGACCCAGTACTTC.

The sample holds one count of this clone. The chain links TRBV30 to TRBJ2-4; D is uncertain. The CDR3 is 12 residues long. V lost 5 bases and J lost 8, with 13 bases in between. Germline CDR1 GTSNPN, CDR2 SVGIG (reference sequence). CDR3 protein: CAWSTVRDIQYF. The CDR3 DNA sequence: TGTGCCTGGTCGACGGTACGGGACATTCAGTACTTC.

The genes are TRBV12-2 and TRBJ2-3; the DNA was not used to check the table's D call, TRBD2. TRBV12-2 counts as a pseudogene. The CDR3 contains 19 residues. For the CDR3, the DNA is TGTGCAAGTAAGCCACGTGAGGGTATGTACGGGGTCGGCACAGATACGCAGTATTTT. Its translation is CASKPREGMYGVGTDTQYF.

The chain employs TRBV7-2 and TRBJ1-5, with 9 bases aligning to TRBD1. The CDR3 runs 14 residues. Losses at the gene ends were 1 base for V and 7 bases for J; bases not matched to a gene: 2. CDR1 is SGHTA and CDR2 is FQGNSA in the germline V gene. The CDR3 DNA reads TGTGCCAGCAGCTTAGGGACAGGGGACCAGCCCCAGCATTTT. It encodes CASSLGTGDQPQHF.

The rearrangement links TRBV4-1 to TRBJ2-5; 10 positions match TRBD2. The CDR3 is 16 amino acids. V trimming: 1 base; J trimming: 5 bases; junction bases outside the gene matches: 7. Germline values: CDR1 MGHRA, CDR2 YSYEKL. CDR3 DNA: TGCGCCAGCAGCCAAGTCCAGCGGGGGGGCCTGGAGACCCAGTACTTC. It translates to CASSQVQRGGLETQYF.

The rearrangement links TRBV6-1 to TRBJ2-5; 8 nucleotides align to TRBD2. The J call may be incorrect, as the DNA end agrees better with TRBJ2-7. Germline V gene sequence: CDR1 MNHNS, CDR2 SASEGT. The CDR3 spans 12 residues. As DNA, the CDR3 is TGTGCCAGCAGACTAGCGGCCTACGAGCAGTACTTC. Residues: CASRLAAYEQYF.

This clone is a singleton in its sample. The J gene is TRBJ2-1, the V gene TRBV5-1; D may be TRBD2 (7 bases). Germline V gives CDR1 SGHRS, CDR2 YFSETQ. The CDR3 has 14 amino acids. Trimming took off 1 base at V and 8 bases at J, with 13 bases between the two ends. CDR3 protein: CASSLFGGAYEQFF. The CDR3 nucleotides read TGCGCCAGCAGCTTGTTTGGGGGGGCCTATGAGCAGTTCTTC.

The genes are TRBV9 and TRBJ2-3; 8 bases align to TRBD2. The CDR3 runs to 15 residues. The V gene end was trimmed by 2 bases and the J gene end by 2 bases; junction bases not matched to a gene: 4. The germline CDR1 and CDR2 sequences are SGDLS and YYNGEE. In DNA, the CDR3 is TGTGCCAGCAGCGTTAGCGGGGTGAACACAGATACGCAGTATTTT. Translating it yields CASSVSGVNTDTQYF.

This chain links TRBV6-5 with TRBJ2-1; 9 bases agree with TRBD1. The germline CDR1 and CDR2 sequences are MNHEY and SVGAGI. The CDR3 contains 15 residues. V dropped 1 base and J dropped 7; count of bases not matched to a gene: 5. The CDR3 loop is CASSYWGQGRNEQFF. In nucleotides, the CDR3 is TGTGCCAGCAGTTACTGGGGACAGGGTCGTAATGAGCAGTTCTTC.

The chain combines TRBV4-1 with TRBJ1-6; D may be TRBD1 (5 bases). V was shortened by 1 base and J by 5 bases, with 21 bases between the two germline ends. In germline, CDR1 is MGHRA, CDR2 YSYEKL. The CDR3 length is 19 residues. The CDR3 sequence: CASSQGPSGGSSHNSPLHF. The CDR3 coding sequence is TGCGCCAGCAGCCAAGGCCCCTCGGGGGGATCATCCCATAATTCACCCCTCCACTTT.

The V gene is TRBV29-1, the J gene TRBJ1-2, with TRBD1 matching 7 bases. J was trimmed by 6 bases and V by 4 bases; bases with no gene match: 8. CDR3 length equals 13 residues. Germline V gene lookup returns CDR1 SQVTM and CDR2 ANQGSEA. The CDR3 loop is CSVVGTDWNGYTF. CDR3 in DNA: TGCAGCGTTGTCGGGACAGACTGGAATGGCTACACCTTC.

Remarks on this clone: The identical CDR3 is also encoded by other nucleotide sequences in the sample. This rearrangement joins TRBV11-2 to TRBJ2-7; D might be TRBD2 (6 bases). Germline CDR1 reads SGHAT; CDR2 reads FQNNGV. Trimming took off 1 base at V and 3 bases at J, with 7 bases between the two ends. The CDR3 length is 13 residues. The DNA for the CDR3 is TGTGCCAGCAGCTTAGGGCGGGGCTACGAGCAGTACTTC. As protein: CASSLGRGYEQYF.

The chain's CDR3 is CASTSRNYEQYF. DNA of the CDR3: TGCGCCAGCACGTCCAGGAACTACGAGCAGTACTTC. V usage is TRBV5-1 and J usage is TRBJ2-7; D gene uncertain. The CDR3 has 12 amino acids. V lost 6 bases, J lost 3 bases, and 10 bases lay in between. CDR1 and CDR2 from the germline V gene are SGHRS and YFSETQ. Together with reference TRBV5-1 and TRBJ2-7, the CDR3 gives the full variable domain: KAGVTQTPRYLIKTRGQQVTLSCSPISGHRSVSWYQQTPGQGLQFLFEYFSETQRNKGNFPGRFSGRQFSNSRSEMNVSTLELGDSALYLCASTSRNYEQYFGPGTRLTVT.

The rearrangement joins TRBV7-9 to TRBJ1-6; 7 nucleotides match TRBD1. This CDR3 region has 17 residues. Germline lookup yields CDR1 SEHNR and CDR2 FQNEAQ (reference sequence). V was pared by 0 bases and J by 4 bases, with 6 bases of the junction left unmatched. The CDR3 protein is CASSLALGQRYNSPLHF. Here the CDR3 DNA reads TGTGCCAGCAGCTTAGCATTGGGACAGCGTTATAATTCACCCCTCCACTTT.

The CDR3 protein is CASSPRGNYGYTF. CDR3 nucleotide sequence: TGTGCCAGCAGTCCCCGCGGCAACTATGGCTACACCTTC. V gene TRBV2 combines with J gene TRBJ1-2; D gene uncertain. The CDR3 has 13 amino acids. V was cut by 5 bases and J by 2 bases, with 9 bases left in between. CDR1 and CDR2 from the germline V gene are SNHLY and FYNNEI.

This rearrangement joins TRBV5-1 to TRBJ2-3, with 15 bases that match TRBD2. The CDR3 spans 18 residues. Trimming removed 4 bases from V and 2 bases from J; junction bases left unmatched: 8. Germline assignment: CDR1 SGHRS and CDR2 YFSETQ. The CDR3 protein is CASSLGLAGGLYTDTQYF. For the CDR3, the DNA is TGCGCCAGCAGCCTCGGACTAGCGGGGGGGCTATACACAGATACGCAGTATTTT. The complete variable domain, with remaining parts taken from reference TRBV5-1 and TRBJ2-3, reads KAGVTQTPRYLIKTRGQQVTLSCSPISGHRSVSWYQQTPGQGLQFLFEYFSETQRNKGNFPGRFSGRQFSNSRSEMNVSTLELGDSALYLCASSLGLAGGLYTDTQYFGPGTRLTVL.

The CDR3 nucleotides are TGCGCCAGCAGCCAGGGCACGACAGGGAGGGCCAAAAACATTCAGTACTTC. It translates to CASSQGTTGRAKNIQYF. This rearrangement joins TRBV4-1 to TRBJ2-4, with a possible D match to TRBD1 (7 bases). There are 17 residues in the CDR3. Trimming left V 3 bases short and J 1 base short, with 16 bases between. From germline, CDR1 is MGHRA and CDR2 YSYEKL.

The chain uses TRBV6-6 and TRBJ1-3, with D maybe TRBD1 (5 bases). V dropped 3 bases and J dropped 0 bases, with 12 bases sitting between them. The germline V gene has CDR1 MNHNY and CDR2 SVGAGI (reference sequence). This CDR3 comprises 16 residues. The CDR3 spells CASSYQGGSSGNTIYF. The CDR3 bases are TGTGCCAGCAGTTATCAGGGTGGAAGCTCTGGAAACACCATATATTTT.

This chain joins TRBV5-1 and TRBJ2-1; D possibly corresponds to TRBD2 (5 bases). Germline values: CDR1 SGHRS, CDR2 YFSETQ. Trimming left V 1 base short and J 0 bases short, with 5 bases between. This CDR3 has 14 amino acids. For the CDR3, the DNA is TGCGCCAGCAGCTTGACTAGCTCCTACAATGAGCAGTTCTTC. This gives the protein CASSLTSSYNEQFF. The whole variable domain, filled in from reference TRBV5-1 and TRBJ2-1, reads KAGVTQTPRYLIKTRGQQVTLSCSPISGHRSVSWYQQTPGQGLQFLFEYFSETQRNKGNFPGRFSGRQFSNSRSEMNVSTLELGDSALYLCASSLTSSYNEQFFGPGTRLTVL.